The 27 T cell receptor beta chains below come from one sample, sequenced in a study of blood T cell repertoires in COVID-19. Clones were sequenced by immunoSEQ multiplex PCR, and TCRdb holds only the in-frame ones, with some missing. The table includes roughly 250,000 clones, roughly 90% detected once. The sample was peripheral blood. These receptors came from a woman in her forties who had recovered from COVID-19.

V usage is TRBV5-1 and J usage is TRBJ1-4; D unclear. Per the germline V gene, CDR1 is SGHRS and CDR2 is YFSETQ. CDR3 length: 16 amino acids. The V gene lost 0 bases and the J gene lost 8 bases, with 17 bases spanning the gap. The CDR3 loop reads CASSLGLGGVGEKLFF. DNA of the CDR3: TGCGCCAGCAGCTTGGGGCTTGGAGGAGTAGGGGAAAAACTGTTTTTT.

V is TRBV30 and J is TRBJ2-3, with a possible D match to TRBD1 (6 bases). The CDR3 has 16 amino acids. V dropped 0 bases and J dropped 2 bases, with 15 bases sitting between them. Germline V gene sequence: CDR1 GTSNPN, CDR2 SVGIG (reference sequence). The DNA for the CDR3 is TGTGCCTGGAGTGTACGGGCAGGGGCTACCACAGATACGCAGTATTTT. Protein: CAWSVRAGATTDTQYF.

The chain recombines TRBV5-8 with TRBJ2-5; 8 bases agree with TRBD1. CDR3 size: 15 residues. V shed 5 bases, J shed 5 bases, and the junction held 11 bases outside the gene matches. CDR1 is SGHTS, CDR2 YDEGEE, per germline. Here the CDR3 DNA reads TGTGCCAGCAGGCCGGACAGGGAGCCTGACGAGACCCAGTACTTC. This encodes CASRPDREPDETQYF.

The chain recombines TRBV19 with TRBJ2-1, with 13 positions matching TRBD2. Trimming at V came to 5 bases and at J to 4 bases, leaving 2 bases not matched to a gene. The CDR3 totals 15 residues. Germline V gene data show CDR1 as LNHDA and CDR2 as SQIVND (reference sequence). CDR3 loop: CASSETSGRYNEQFF. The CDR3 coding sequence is TGTGCCAGTAGTGAGACTAGCGGGAGGTACAATGAGCAGTTCTTC.

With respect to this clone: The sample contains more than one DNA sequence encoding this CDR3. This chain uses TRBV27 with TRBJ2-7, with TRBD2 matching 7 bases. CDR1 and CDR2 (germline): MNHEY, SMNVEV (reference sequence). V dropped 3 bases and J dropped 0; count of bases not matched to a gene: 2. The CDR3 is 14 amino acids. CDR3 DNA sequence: TGTGCCAGCAGTTTGGGGGGGAGCTCCTACGAGCAGTACTTC. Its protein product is CASSLGGSSYEQYF.

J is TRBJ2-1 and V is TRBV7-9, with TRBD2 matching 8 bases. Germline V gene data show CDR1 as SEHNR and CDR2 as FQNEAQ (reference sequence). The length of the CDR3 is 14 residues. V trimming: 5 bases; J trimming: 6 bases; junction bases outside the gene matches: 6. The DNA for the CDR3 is TGTGCCAGCAGCCCGGCGGGGGGAGCCAATGAGCAGTTCTTC. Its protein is CASSPAGGANEQFF.

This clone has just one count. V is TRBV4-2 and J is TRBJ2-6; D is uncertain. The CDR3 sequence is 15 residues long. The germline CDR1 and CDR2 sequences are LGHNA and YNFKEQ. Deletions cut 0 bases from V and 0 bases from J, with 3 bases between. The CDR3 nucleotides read TGTGCCAGCAGCCAAGACAACTCTGGGGCCAACGTCCTGACTTTC. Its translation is CASSQDNSGANVLTF.

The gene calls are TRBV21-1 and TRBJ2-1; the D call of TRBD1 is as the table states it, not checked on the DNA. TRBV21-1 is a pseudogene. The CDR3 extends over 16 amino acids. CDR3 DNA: TGTGCCAGCAGATCTACCGGGACAGGGGGCTACGATGAGCAGTTCTTC. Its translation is CASRSTGTGGYDEQFF.

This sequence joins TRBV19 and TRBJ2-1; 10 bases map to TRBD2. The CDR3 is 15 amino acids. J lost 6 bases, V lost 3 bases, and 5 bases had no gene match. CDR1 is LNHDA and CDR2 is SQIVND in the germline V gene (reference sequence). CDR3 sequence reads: CASSIVSGRSNEQFF. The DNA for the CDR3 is TGTGCCAGTAGTATCGTTAGCGGGAGGTCCAATGAGCAGTTCTTC.

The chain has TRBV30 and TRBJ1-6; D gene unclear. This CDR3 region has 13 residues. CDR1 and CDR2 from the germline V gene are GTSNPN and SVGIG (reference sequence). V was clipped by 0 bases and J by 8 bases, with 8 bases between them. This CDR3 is CAWSVQSDSPLHF. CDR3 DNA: TGTGCCTGGAGTGTACAATCCGATTCACCCCTCCACTTT.

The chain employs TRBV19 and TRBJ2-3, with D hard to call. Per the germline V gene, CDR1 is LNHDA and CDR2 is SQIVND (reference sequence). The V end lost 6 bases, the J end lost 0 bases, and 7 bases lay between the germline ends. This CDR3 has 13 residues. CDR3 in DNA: TGTGCCAGTAGCGGGTCTAGCACAGATACGCAGTATTTT. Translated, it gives CASSGSSTDTQYF.

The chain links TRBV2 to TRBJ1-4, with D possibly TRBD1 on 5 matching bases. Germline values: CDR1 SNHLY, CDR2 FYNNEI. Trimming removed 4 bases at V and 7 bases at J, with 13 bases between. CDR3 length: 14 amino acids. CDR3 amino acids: CASSAFRGGEKLFF. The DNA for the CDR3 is TGTGCCAGCAGTGCCTTTCGGGGGGGTGAAAAACTGTTTTTT.

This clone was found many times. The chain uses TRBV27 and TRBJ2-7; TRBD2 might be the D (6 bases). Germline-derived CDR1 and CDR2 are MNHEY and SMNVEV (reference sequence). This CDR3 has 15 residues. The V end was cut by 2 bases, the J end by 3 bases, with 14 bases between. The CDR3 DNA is TGTGCCAGCAGTTTACTTTCGGTCGGGAGCTACGAGCAGTACTTC. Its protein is CASSLLSVGSYEQYF.

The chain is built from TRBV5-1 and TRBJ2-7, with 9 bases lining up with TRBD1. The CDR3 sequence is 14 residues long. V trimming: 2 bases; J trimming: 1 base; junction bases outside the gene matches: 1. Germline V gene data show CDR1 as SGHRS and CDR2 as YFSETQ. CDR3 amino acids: CASSFGTGSYEQYF. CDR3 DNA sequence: TGCGCCAGCAGCTTCGGGACAGGGTCCTACGAGCAGTACTTC. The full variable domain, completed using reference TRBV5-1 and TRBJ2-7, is KAGVTQTPRYLIKTRGQQVTLSCSPISGHRSVSWYQQTPGQGLQFLFEYFSETQRNKGNFPGRFSGRQFSNSRSEMNVSTLELGDSALYLCASSFGTGSYEQYFGPGTRLTVT.

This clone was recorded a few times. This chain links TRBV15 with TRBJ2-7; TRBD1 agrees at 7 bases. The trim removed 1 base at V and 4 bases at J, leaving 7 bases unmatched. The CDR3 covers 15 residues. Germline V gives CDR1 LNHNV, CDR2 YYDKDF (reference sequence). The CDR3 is CATSRVVGQIYEQYF. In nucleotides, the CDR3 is TGTGCCACCAGCAGAGTTGTGGGACAGATTTACGAGCAGTACTTC.

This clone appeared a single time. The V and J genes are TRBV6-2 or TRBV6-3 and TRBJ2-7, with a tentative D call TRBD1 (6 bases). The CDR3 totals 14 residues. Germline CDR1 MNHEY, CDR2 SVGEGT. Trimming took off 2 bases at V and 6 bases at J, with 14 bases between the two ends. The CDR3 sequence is CASSYQNRVGEQYF. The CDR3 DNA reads TGTGCCAGCAGTTACCAGAACAGGGTGGGCGAGCAGTACTTC.

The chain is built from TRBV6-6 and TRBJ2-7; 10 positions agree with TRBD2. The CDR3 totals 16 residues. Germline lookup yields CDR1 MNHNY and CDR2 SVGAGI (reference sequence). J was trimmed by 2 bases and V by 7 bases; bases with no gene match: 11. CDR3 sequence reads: CASTRLAGAATYEQYF. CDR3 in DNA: TGTGCCAGCACCCGACTAGCGGGCGCTGCCACCTACGAGCAGTACTTC.

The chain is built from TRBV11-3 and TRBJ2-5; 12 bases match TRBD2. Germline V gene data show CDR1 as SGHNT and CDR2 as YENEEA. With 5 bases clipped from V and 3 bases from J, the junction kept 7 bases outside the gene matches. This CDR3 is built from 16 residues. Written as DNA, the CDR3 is TGTGCCAGCAGCGGGATCGGACTAGCGGGGAAAGAGACCCAGTACTTC. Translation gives CASSGIGLAGKETQYF.

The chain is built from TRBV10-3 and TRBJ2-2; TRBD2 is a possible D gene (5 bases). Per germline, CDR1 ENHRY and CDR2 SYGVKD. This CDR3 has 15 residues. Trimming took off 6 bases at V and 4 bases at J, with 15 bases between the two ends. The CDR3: CAIRGRARGTGELFF. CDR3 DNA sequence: TGTGCCATCAGAGGACGGGCTCGGGGCACCGGGGAGCTGTTTTTT.

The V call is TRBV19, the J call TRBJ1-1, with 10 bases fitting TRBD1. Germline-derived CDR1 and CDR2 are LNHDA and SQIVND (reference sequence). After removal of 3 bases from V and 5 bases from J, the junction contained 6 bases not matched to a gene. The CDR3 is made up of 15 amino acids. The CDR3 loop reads CASSMIGQGGTEAFF. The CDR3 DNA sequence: TGTGCCAGTAGTATGATTGGACAGGGGGGAACTGAAGCTTTCTTT.

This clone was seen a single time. The CDR3 DNA is TGCGCCAGCAGCTTGCCGGGACTCACCGGGGAGCTGTTTTTT. It specifies CASSLPGLTGELFF. V usage is TRBV5-1 and J usage is TRBJ2-2; D is possibly TRBD2 (6 bases). With 1 base removed from V and 4 bases from J, the gap between germline ends came to 8 bases. CDR3 length: 14 amino acids. The germline gives CDR1 SGHRS, CDR2 YFSETQ.

The CDR3 nucleotides read TGTGCCAGTAGTATAGGGGTCGGGACAGGGTCCGAGCAGTACTTC. Protein sequence: CASSIGVGTGSEQYF. The V call is TRBV19, the J call TRBJ2-7; 9 nucleotides align to TRBD1. Per germline, CDR1 LNHDA and CDR2 SQIVND (reference sequence). The CDR3 runs 15 residues. The V gene end was trimmed by 1 base and the J gene end by 6 bases; junction bases not matched to a gene: 7.

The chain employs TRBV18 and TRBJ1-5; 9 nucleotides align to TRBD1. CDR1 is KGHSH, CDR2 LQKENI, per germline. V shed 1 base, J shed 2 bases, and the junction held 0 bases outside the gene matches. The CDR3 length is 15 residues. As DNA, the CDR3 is TGTGCCAGCTCACCACGACAGGGGGGCAATCAGCCCCAGCATTTT. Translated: CASSPRQGGNQPQHF.

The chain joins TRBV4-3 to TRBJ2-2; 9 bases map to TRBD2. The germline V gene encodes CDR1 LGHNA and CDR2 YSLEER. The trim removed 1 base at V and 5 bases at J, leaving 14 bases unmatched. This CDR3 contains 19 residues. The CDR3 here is CASSQGVLGSGGDTGELFF. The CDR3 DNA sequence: TGCGCCAGCAGCCAAGGGGTCCTGGGTAGCGGGGGCGATACCGGGGAGCTGTTTTTT.

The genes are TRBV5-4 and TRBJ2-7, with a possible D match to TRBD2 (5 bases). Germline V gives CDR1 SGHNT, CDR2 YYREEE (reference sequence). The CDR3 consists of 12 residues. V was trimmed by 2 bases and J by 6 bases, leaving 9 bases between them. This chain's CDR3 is CASSFPAGEQYF. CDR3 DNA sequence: TGTGCCAGCAGCTTCCCTGCGGGCGAGCAGTACTTC.

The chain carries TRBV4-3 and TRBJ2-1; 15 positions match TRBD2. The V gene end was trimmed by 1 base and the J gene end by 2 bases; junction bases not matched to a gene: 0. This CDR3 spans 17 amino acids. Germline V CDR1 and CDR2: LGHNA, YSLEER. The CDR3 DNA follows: TGCGCCAGCAGCCAAGGGACTAGCGGGGGGGCCTACAATGAGCAGTTCTTC. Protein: CASSQGTSGGAYNEQFF.

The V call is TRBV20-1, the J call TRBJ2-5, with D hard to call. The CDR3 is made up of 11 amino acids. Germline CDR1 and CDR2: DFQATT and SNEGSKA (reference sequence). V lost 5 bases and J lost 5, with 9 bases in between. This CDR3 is CSAPDRETQYF. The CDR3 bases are TGCAGTGCTCCCGATCGGGAGACCCAGTACTTC.